Presented here are 22 T cell receptor beta chains from one specimen sequenced in a study of T-cell memory formation after mild COVID-19. TCRdb called the 5' RACE reads again in MiXCR, with one record for every CDR3 protein. Altogether roughly 150,000 distinct CDR3 sequences are present, about 15% being singletons, with the ten largest covering approximately 14%. Material: PBMCs or a T cell subset sorted from them (not recorded which). Every receptor here comes from an adult woman who had mild COVID-19 (a few samples of this study predate the infection). Cell type and time point are not known.

V and J are TRBV14 and TRBJ2-3; D is undetermined. V lost 4 bases, J lost 3 bases, and 14 bases lay in between. Germline V gene lookup returns CDR1 SGHDN and CDR2 FVKESK. The CDR3 contains 15 residues. The CDR3 reads CASSRTRGWTDTQYF. CDR3 sequence (DNA): TGTGCCAGCAGCCGTACCCGTGGTTGGACAGATACGCAGTATTTT.

This chain joins TRBV6-5 and TRBJ1-6; 8 bases map to TRBD1. The CDR3 is made up of 15 amino acids. V dropped 2 bases and J dropped 7; count of bases not matched to a gene: 4. From germline, CDR1 is MNHEY and CDR2 SVGAGI. The CDR3 loop is CASSYGTGPNSPLHF. The CDR3 DNA sequence: TGTGCCAGCAGTTACGGGACAGGCCCCAATTCACCCCTCCACTTT.

The J gene is TRBJ2-5, the V gene TRBV18, with D tentatively TRBD1 or TRBD2 (5 bases each). Per the germline V gene, CDR1 is KGHSH and CDR2 is LQKENI. The CDR3 is 16 residues long. The V and J ends lost 2 bases and 0 bases respectively, with 13 bases between them. CDR3 nucleotides: TGTGCCAGCTCACCATCCGAATGGGGGTACCAAGAGACCCAGTACTTC. Translation: CASSPSEWGYQETQYF.

The chain is built from TRBV18 and TRBJ1-1; D is uncertain. The CDR3 runs to 14 residues. V lost 2 bases, J lost 0 bases, and 7 bases lay in between. Germline assignment: CDR1 KGHSH and CDR2 LQKENI. The CDR3 sequence is CASSPETVNTEAFF. In DNA form, the CDR3 reads TGTGCCAGCTCACCAGAAACGGTGAACACTGAAGCTTTCTTT.

This clonotype was seen a few times. J is TRBJ2-1 and V is TRBV9; the match to TRBD1 covers 8 bases. Trimming took 1 base from V and 2 from J; bases not matched to a gene: 5. The CDR3 totals 16 residues. The germline CDR1 and CDR2 sequences are SGDLS and YYNGEE. CDR3 loop: CASSVSLDRAYNEQFF. DNA for the CDR3: TGTGCCAGCAGCGTAAGCCTGGACAGGGCCTACAATGAGCAGTTCTTC.

This chain connects TRBV12-3 or TRBV12-4 to TRBJ2-2; 8 nucleotides line up with TRBD2. The CDR3 covers 16 residues. V was clipped by 7 bases and J by 7 bases; unmatched bases: 14. The CDR3 sequence: CASTRTAGVGIGELFF. Here the CDR3 DNA reads TGTGCCAGCACCAGGACAGCGGGGGTCGGAATCGGGGAGCTGTTTTTT.

This clonotype has a handful of counts. The rearrangement links TRBV30 to TRBJ2-2, with unresolved D. CDR1 is GTSNPN, CDR2 SVGIG, per germline (reference sequence). The CDR3 loop spans 14 amino acids. V was cut by 4 bases and J by 0 bases, with 9 bases left in between. The CDR3 DNA is TGTGCCTGGAAGGATTCGCCGAACACCGGGGAGCTGTTTTTT. Protein sequence: CAWKDSPNTGELFF.

This clonotype was observed a few times. This sequence joins TRBV7-8 and TRBJ2-1; TRBD2 matches 7 bases. The length of the CDR3 is 16 residues. Losses at the gene ends were 2 bases for V and 1 base for J; bases not matched to a gene: 5. In germline, CDR1 is SGHVS, CDR2 FQNEAQ. CDR3 coding DNA: TGTGCCAGCAGCTTACGGGGGAGGGAGTCCTACAATGAGCAGTTCTTC. Its protein is CASSLRGRESYNEQFF.

The V and J genes are TRBV7-8 and TRBJ2-5; 16 bases line up with TRBD2. CDR3 length: 17 residues. CDR1 is SGHVS and CDR2 is FQNEAQ in the germline V gene. The J segment lost 5 bases and the V segment lost 6 bases, leaving 9 bases of the junction unmatched. CDR3 sequence: CASSSPGLAGGWETQYF. CDR3 coding DNA: TGTGCCAGCAGTTCTCCGGGACTAGCGGGGGGGTGGGAGACCCAGTACTTC.

The rearrangement joins TRBV12-5 to TRBJ2-5, with 8 bases matching TRBD2. V lost 0 bases to trimming and J lost 2 bases; unmatched junction nucleotides: 5. Germline-derived CDR1 and CDR2 are LGHNT and FRNRAP. The CDR3 has 16 amino acids. The CDR3 loop reads CASGLVVSGGQETQYF. The CDR3 DNA follows: TGTGCTAGTGGTTTGGTTGTGAGCGGGGGTCAAGAGACCCAGTACTTC.

This clonotype was detected a few times. CDR3: CASSQRKGFTEAFF. CDR3 DNA: TGCGCCAGCAGCCAGCGGAAAGGGTTCACTGAAGCTTTCTTT. V is TRBV4-3 and J is TRBJ1-1; no reliable D call. From germline, CDR1 is LGHNA and CDR2 YSLEER. V lost 3 bases and J lost 4, with 12 bases in between. There are 14 residues in the CDR3.

This clonotype was recorded a few times. The V gene is TRBV18, the J gene TRBJ1-1, with 12 bases fitting TRBD1. The junction had 4 bases not matched to a gene; V was cut back by 2 bases and J by 9 bases. The V gene's germline CDR1 is KGHSH and CDR2 LQKENI. This CDR3 has 14 residues. CDR3 residues: CASSPAGTGGQAFF. Here the CDR3 DNA reads TGTGCCAGCTCACCAGCGGGGACAGGGGGCCAAGCTTTCTTT.

The chain combines TRBV12-3 or TRBV12-4 with TRBJ2-1; D gene unclear. The CDR3 is made up of 14 amino acids. With 2 bases removed from V and 7 bases from J, the gap between germline ends came to 12 bases. The CDR3 coding sequence is TGTGCCAGCAGTTTAACTACGGCTGGGAATGAGCAGTTCTTC. Its translation is CASSLTTAGNEQFF.

In its sample, this clonotype was seen a few times. This chain links TRBV4-1 with TRBJ2-7, with D possibly being TRBD2 (5 bases). CDR1 and CDR2 from the germline V gene are MGHRA and YSYEKL. The CDR3 sequence is 12 residues long. Trimming left V 0 bases short and J 5 bases short, with 5 bases between. The CDR3 here is CASSQERDEQYF. CDR3 sequence (DNA): TGCGCCAGCAGCCAAGAGCGGGACGAGCAGTACTTC.

This clonotype was seen ten or more times. The chain uses TRBV4-1 and TRBJ2-2, with TRBD1 matching over 7 bases. The trim removed 5 bases at V and 6 bases at J, leaving 6 bases unmatched. The CDR3 runs to 14 residues. CDR1 and CDR2 from the germline V gene are MGHRA and YSYEKL. DNA of the CDR3: TGCGCCAGCAGCTTTGACAGGGCCCCCGGGGAGCTGTTTTTT. Translation: CASSFDRAPGELFF.

This clonotype was counted only a few times. CDR3 in DNA: TGTGCCACCAGTGATGTTGACAGAAATCAGCCCCAGCATTTT. Amino acid sequence: CATSDVDRNQPQHF. This chain uses TRBV24-1 with TRBJ1-5; a weak D match, TRBD1 (5 bases). CDR3 length equals 14 residues. The V and J ends lost 3 bases and 4 bases respectively, with 9 bases between them. Germline CDR1 is KGHDR and CDR2 is SFDVKD.

This clonotype appeared a few times. This sequence joins TRBV24-1 and TRBJ2-3, with a weak D call TRBD2 (6 bases). CDR3 size: 11 residues. The V gene lost 9 bases and the J gene lost 4 bases, with 7 bases spanning the gap. Germline CDR1 is KGHDR and CDR2 is SFDVKD. CDR3 in amino acids: CATERADTQYF. DNA for the CDR3: TGTGCCACCGAGCGGGCAGATACGCAGTATTTT.

A few counts support this clonotype. This chain links TRBV13 with TRBJ2-2, with 8 bases lining up with TRBD1. Germline V gives CDR1 PRHDT, CDR2 FYEKMQ (reference sequence). V shed 0 bases and J 5 bases; nucleotides not matched to a gene: 5. The CDR3 loop spans 16 amino acids. The CDR3 region is CASSLGGTGGTGELFF. CDR3 DNA sequence: TGTGCCAGCAGCTTAGGTGGTACAGGGGGGACCGGGGAGCTGTTTTTT.

The V and J genes are TRBV29-1 and TRBJ2-1, with D perhaps matching TRBD1 (6 bases). This CDR3 has 14 amino acids. Trimming took 3 bases from V and 7 from J, leaving 16 bases between them. Germline CDR1 SQVTM, CDR2 ANQGSEA. The CDR3 region is CSVEPGTRSNEQFF. CDR3 in DNA: TGCAGCGTTGAGCCCGGGACACGGTCGAATGAGCAGTTCTTC.

CDR3 region: CASRPAHRASYEQYF. As DNA, the CDR3 is TGTGCCAGCAGGCCAGCGCACAGGGCCTCCTACGAGCAGTACTTC. This chain uses TRBV12-3 or TRBV12-4 with TRBJ2-7; perhaps TRBD1 as D (6 bases). The V gene lost 6 bases and the J gene lost 0 bases, with 15 bases spanning the gap. The CDR3 has 15 residues.

This clonotype occurred a few times. The rearrangement uses TRBV27 and TRBJ1-1; D is unresolved. The CDR3 totals 13 residues. Germline CDR1 MNHEY, CDR2 SMNVEV (reference sequence). Trimming left V 10 bases short and J 1 base short, with 13 bases between. The CDR3 loop is CATSMGTNTEAFF. The CDR3 nucleotides read TGTGCCACCTCCATGGGAACGAACACTGAAGCTTTCTTT.

This clonotype turned up a few times. The J gene is TRBJ1-4, the V gene TRBV4-2, with TRBD1 matching over 8 bases. The CDR3 is 16 amino acids. V was pared by 0 bases and J by 7 bases, with 7 bases of the junction left unmatched. Germline V gives CDR1 LGHNA, CDR2 YNFKEQ. Here the CDR3 DNA reads TGTGCCAGCAGCCAAGATCGGACAGGGTCGGGTGAAAAACTGTTTTTT. Amino acid sequence: CASSQDRTGSGEKLFF.